This T cell receptor (beta chain) was captured by sequencing in a study of monozygotic twins with cystic fibrosis. Study results and limitations: V usage most resembled the co-twin in 13 of 16 pairs.

Generated by immunoSEQ multiplex PCR, the TCRdb table keeps only in-frame clones and is missing some. The sample gives 17,000 or so clones, 90% to 97% of which show up once; about 0.6% is in the top ten. In regard to this clone: Its antigen remains unidentified.

V was clipped by 2 bases and J by 0 bases, with 4 bases between them. The germline V gene encodes CDR1 MNHEY and CDR2 SMNVEV (reference sequence). This CDR3 is built from 13 residues. The origin of this receptor is a girl aged 2-10 years with cystic fibrosis. The chain couples TRBV27 to TRBJ1-1, with D hard to call. The specimen was blood. The DNA of the CDR3 is TGTGCCAGCAGTTTAAACATGAACACTGAAGCTTTCTTT. This gives the protein CASSLNMNTEAFF.